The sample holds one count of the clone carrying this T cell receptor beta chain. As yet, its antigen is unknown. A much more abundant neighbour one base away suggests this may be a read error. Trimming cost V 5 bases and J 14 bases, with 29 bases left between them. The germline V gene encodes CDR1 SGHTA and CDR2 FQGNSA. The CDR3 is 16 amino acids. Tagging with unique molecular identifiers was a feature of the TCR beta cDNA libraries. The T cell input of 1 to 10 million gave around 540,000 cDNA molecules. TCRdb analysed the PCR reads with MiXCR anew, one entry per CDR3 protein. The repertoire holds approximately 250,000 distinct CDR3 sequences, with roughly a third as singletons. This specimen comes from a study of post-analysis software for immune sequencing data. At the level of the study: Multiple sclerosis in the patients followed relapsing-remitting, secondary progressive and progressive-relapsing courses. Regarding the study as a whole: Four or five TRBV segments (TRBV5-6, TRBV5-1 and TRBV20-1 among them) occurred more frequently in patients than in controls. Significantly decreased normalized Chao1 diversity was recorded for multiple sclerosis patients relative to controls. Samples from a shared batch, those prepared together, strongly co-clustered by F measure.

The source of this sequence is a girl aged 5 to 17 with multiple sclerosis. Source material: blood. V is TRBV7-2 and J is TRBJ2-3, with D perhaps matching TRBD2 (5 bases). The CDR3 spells CASSLGIGGASGELYF. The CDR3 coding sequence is TGTGCCAGCAGCCTAGGGATTGGCGGCGCGTCCGGGGAGCTGTATTTT.